A selection of T cell receptor beta chains follows, all from one sample in a study of T cells after yellow fever vaccination. TCRdb redid the calling of the 5' RACE reads with MiXCR, one entry per CDR3 protein. Of some 350,000 distinct CDR3 sequences listed, 8.7% are singletons. This material consisted of PBMCs, taken on the day of the first yellow fever vaccination. The receptor source for this set is a man aged 18 to 29 who received the YFV17D yellow fever vaccine. The conserved cysteine and the conserved F or W are not part of the CDR3 here. D genes are given only for firm matches. Size is omitted from some rows. Given values are once, few, many or a class for expanded clones.

few TRBV12-3/TRBV12-4 TRBD1 ASSLRGPDGYT
few TRBV12-3/TRBV12-4 - ASSRKGAGNTIY
- TRBV6-6 - ASRGSGELF
few TRBV4-1 - ASSQGGGEAEAF
- TRBV5-5 - ASSPRGREGDEQF
many TRBV6-5 - ASSYSRAGANTEAF
many TRBV5-1 TRBD1 ASSDRGVTDTQY
- TRBV20-1 - SASGGGQSINQPQH
many TRBV10-3 - AIRGTPDTQY
many TRBV5-1 - ASSLSDQPQH
few TRBV7-9 TRBD1 ASSMTGLTGELF
few TRBV6-2/TRBV6-3 TRBD1 ASIPRTGDRGNSPLH
- TRBV2 - ASRLALNSNQPQH
many TRBV4-1 TRBD2 ASSHGGVEF
few TRBV5-1 TRBD1 ASSLEGQGVETQY
- TRBV3-1 TRBD1 ASSNRIPTGSSPLH
many TRBV12-3/TRBV12-4 TRBD1 ASSFVGGAGELF
few TRBV12-3/TRBV12-4 - ASSRAGSYTDTQY
- TRBV4-1 TRBD1 ASSQGWDRGRRETQY
few TRBV9 TRBD1 ASSAGQGVGKYTEAF
few TRBV20-1 TRBD2 SARGASGELEQY
many TRBV5-1 - ASSLLGVGFYEQY
few TRBV29-1 - SVRIAGEPQH
- TRBV4-2 - ASSQDADSEQY
many TRBV10-3 - AISERAARGSDTQY
few TRBV15 - ATSRDVAGNTIY
few TRBV6-2/TRBV6-3 TRBD1 ASTLRQGYTGELF
few TRBV20-1 TRBD1 SAIQGAPGETQY
- TRBV12-3/TRBV12-4 - ASSRGFEAF
many TRBV27 TRBD2 ASSHRLADYEQY
few TRBV5-7 TRBD1 ASNSQGRPPLH
- TRBV3-1 - ASSLAGQTAEQY
many TRBV18 - ASSSRATYNEQF
- TRBV6-1 - ASSRRSSNQPQH
- TRBV10-3 TRBD1 AISELDRGHEQY
few TRBV5-1 TRBD1 ASRQGDITGELF
few TRBV7-9 - ASSPNEQF